This is a list of T cell receptor beta chains from one sample in a study of cytomegalovirus exposure and HLA in healthy donors. This table comes from immunoSEQ multiplex PCR, and its TCRdb copy is limited to in-frame clones, with some not included. Found here are some 290,000 clones, over 75% of them singletons; the top ten hold roughly 0.88%. The sample consisted of PBMCs. These receptors all stem from a man aged 25-45 years in good health and CMV-seronegative. Each CDR3 is given with its conserved first and last residue. The D gene is left open where the match is weak. A clone size is listed for some rows: how often the clone was seen (once, few, many), or a class if it is expanded.

size	V	D	J	CDR3	DNA
.	TRBV19	TRBD1	TRBJ2-7	CASRNSDRGGSYEQYF	TGTGCCAGTAGAAACTCAGACAGGGGGGGATCCTACGAGCAGTACTTC
.	TRBV6-5	.	TRBJ1-1	CASSYAGTEAFF	TGTGCCAGCAGTTACGCAGGGACTGAAGCTTTCTTT
.	TRBV4-1	TRBD1	TRBJ1-1	CASSQGTGGNTEAFF	TGCGCCAGCAGCCAAGGGACAGGGGGGAACACTGAAGCTTTCTTT
.	TRBV5-4	.	TRBJ1-2	CASSPTTESKYGYTF	TGTGCCAGCAGCCCGACGACAGAGTCCAAATATGGCTACACCTTC
.	TRBV5-4	TRBD1	TRBJ1-6	CASSSRDSHVSPLHF	TGTGCCAGCAGCTCCCGGGACAGTCATGTATCACCCCTCCACTTT
.	TRBV19	.	TRBJ2-5	CASSKTSLETQYF	TGTGCCAGTAGTAAGACTAGTTTGGAGACCCAGTACTTC
.	TRBV18	TRBD2	TRBJ2-5	CASSPGLAGGMAETQYF	TGTGCCAGCTCACCAGGACTAGCGGGGGGGATGGCAGAGACCCAGTACTTC
.	TRBV7-9	.	TRBJ1-1	CASSSNRDTEAFF	TGTGCCAGCAGCTCTAACAGGGATACTGAAGCTTTCTTT
.	TRBV10-2	.	TRBJ1-2	CASSESGRGRRSDGYTF	TGCGCCAGCAGTGAGTCTGGCAGGGGAAGAAGATCCGATGGCTACACCTTC
.	TRBV4-1	.	TRBJ1-3	CASSHLDGLSGNTIYF	TGCGCCAGCAGCCACCTGGACGGACTCTCTGGAAACACCATATATTTT
.	TRBV6-5	TRBD2	TRBJ2-1	CASSYSSGGGNEQFF	TGTGCCAGCAGTTACTCTAGCGGGGGGGGGAATGAGCAGTTCTTC
.	TRBV18	.	TRBJ2-1	CASSPITGKGEQFF	TGTGCCAGCTCACCCATTACAGGGAAGGGTGAGCAGTTCTTC
once	TRBV5-6	.	TRBJ2-7	CASSGQNSYEQYF	TGTGCCAGCAGCGGACAGAATTCTTACGAGCAGTACTTC
.	TRBV6-1	.	TRBJ2-5	CASLSGWETQYF	TGTGCCAGCCTCAGCGGTTGGGAGACCCAGTACTTC
.	TRBV5-1	.	TRBJ1-2	CASSSLLTDPYGYTF	TGCGCCAGCAGCTCCCTACTCACCGATCCCTATGGCTACACCTTC
.	TRBV10-3	TRBD1	TRBJ2-5	CAISESTGGETQYF	TGTGCCATCAGTGAGTCGACAGGGGGCGAGACCCAGTACTTC
.	TRBV6-1	.	TRBJ1-5	CASSEAGDLGNQPQHF	TGTGCCAGCAGTGAAGCTGGGGACTTGGGCAATCAGCCCCAGCATTTT
.	TRBV6-5	.	TRBJ1-6	CASSSTGFDSPLHF	TGTGCCAGCAGTTCCACAGGTTTTGATTCACCCCTCCACTTT
.	TRBV5-1	.	TRBJ1-1	CASSLDGQGGSTEAFF	TGCGCCAGCAGCTTGGACGGGCAGGGCGGATCCACTGAAGCTTTCTTT
.	TRBV6-5	TRBD2	TRBJ2-3	CASQRGAHTDTQYF	TGTGCCAGCCAGCGGGGGGCTCACACAGATACGCAGTATTTT
.	TRBV12-5	.	TRBJ1-3	CASGLGGGAGNTIYF	TGTGCTAGTGGTTTGGGGGGGGGAGCTGGAAACACCATATATTTT
few	TRBV7-2	TRBD1	TRBJ1-5	CASSLGQGIAQPQHF	TGTGCCAGCAGCTTAGGACAGGGTATCGCTCAGCCCCAGCATTTT
.	TRBV5-6	TRBD2	TRBJ2-3	CASSLVYLAGGSSTDTQYF	TGTGCCAGCAGCTTGGTTTATCTAGCGGGGGGGAGTAGCACAGATACGCAGTATTTT
.	TRBV6-5	.	TRBJ1-5	CASSSARRRNQPQHF	TGTGCCAGCAGTTCTGCGCGCAGGCGCAATCAGCCCCAGCATTTT
.	TRBV27	TRBD1	TRBJ2-3	CASSLGQTDTQYF	TGTGCCAGCAGTTTGGGACAGACAGATACGCAGTATTTT
.	TRBV6-1	TRBD2	TRBJ2-5	CASILAGGKTQYF	TGTGCCAGCATCCTAGCGGGGGGAAAGACCCAGTACTTC
once	TRBV6-5	.	TRBJ2-7	CASRNTGTYEQYF	TGTGCCAGCAGGAATACAGGCACCTACGAGCAGTACTTC
.	TRBV6-1	.	TRBJ1-3	CASSVGGNSGNTIYF	TGTGCCAGCAGTGTTGGAGGCAACTCTGGAAACACCATATATTTT
few	TRBV30	TRBD1	TRBJ1-1	CATGTGRQAFF	TGTGCAACAGGGACAGGGCGACAAGCTTTCTTT
.	TRBV29-1	TRBD1	TRBJ2-2	CSAGDRGEAGELFF	TGCAGCGCAGGGGACAGGGGCGAGGCCGGGGAGCTGTTTTTT
.	TRBV5-1	.	TRBJ1-2	CASSLGTGPYGYTF	TGCGCCAGCAGCTTGGGAACAGGGCCCTATGGCTACACCTTC
.	TRBV27	.	TRBJ2-3	CASSQGVYTQYF	TGTGCCAGCAGTCAGGGTGTCTATACGCAGTATTTT
.	TRBV6-4	.	TRBJ1-2	CASRSDAGAYGYTF	TGTGCCAGCAGGAGTGACGCTGGGGCATATGGCTACACCTTC
.	TRBV5-4	TRBD1	TRBJ2-1	CASSPATGQSHNEQFF	TGTGCCAGCAGCCCGGCCACGGGACAGAGTCATAATGAGCAGTTCTTC
.	TRBV19	TRBD2	TRBJ2-7	CASALAGPLYEQYF	TGTGCCAGTGCTTTAGCGGGACCTCTCTACGAGCAGTACTTC
.	TRBV2	TRBD1	TRBJ2-1	CASSRTGANSYNEQFF	TGTGCCAGCAGTCGGACAGGGGCTAACTCCTACAATGAGCAGTTCTTC
.	TRBV9	.	TRBJ2-2	CASSLRGIDGELFF	TGTGCCAGCAGCTTGCGGGGTATTGACGGGGAGCTGTTTTTT
.	TRBV7-9	TRBD1	TRBJ2-7	CASSRDRGSYEQYF	TGTGCCAGCAGCCGCGACAGGGGCTCCTACGAGCAGTACTTC
few	TRBV2	.	TRBJ2-7	CASSAGHLTYEQYF	TGTGCCAGCAGTGCGGGACACTTAACCTACGAGCAGTACTTC
.	TRBV28	TRBD1	TRBJ1-2	CASRTPGQGHGYTF	TGTGCCAGCAGGACTCCGGGACAGGGGCATGGCTACACCTTC
.	TRBV7-2	TRBD2	TRBJ2-7	CASSFYLAGPQPYEQYF	TGTGCCAGCAGCTTCTACCTAGCGGGTCCGCAGCCCTACGAGCAGTACTTC
.	TRBV15	.	TRBJ1-6	CATSSVRTAEPLHF	TGTGCCACCAGCAGTGTAAGGACAGCTGAACCCCTCCACTTT
.	TRBV30	.	TRBJ1-2	CAWNKRRTVDDGYTF	TGTGCCTGGAACAAACGACGGACAGTCGACGATGGCTACACCTTC